This T cell receptor beta chain was recovered during a study of T cells in Graves' hyperthyroidism and ophthalmopathy. Study results and limitations: Most clonotypes that expanded in the thyroid above 0.001 also showed up in blood.

Patients aged 18 to 65 had newly diagnosed hyperthyroidism of under 2 months' duration. The diagnoses drew upon clinical symptoms, serum thyroxine and TRAb, thyroid ultrasound and orbital computed tomography. The CDR3 spans 14 residues. Deletions cut 4 bases from V and 8 bases from J, with 14 bases between. CDR1 and CDR2 from the germline V gene are MNHEY and SVGEGT. The investigators amplified TCR beta CDR3 regions from RNA transcripts. HTBI primers were used for first-round RT-PCR of the TCR CDR3. TCRdb re-derived calls from the multiplex PCR reads in MiXCR, one entry per CDR3 protein. Of about 770,000 distinct CDR3 sequences detected, around 19% appear once; the ten largest clones hold around 15%. Regarding this clonotype: The antigen remains unidentified.

This rearrangement joins TRBV6-2 or TRBV6-3 to TRBJ1-4, with D unresolved. This clonotype originated in a woman aged 45-60 years with Graves' hyperthyroidism that later progressed to Graves' ophthalmopathy. Sequencing was done on a sample of blood. CDR3 sequence reads: CASSSGLVIEKLFF. Here the CDR3 DNA reads TGTGCCAGCAGTTCCGGGCTCGTTATCGAAAAACTGTTTTTT.